This is a list of T cell receptor beta chains from one sample in a study of blood T cell repertoires in COVID-19. Measured with immunoSEQ multiplex PCR; TCRdb has only the in-frame clones, and not every one. This sample has over 7,500 clones, with about three quarters found just once. The material sequenced was peripheral blood. These receptors were taken from a man aged 55 to 70 with active COVID-19. CDR3s include the opening cysteine and the closing phenylalanine or tryptophan. Each record gives: V gene, CDR3 protein.

TRBV6-2/TRBV6-3 | CASSQTLDIYGYTF
TRBV5-1 | CASKTQLAGGKGETQYF
TRBV28 | CASSDSSTGSVGQPQHF
TRBV7-9 | CASSPGGKNIQYF
TRBV6-5 | CASRPQRGTGELFF
TRBV4-3 | CASSQLPRLAGGTDTQYF
TRBV6-5 | CASRLRVNGRNEQFF
TRBV11-3 | CASSSGGGSYGYTF
TRBV28 | CASSSLAAYNEQFF
TRBV27 | CASSSPARTGGDEQYF
TRBV7-9 | CASSSNTGANQPQHF
TRBV9 | CASSFGGEAYEQYF
TRBV6-2/TRBV6-3 | CASSYGGGAYNEQFF
TRBV28 | CASSTMAAGGWFTEAFF